This TCR beta chain is from a study of blood T cell repertoires in COVID-19. Only in-frame clones appear in the TCRdb table, and some are missing; sequencing was by immunoSEQ multiplex PCR. Here the sample spans some 330,000 clones, about 90% being singletons. Participants were aged about 18 to 100 years from approximately 25 US areas. Donors in Cohort 3 who had recovered were those with two negative PCRs, healthcare professional clearance, or resolution of their symptoms. The receptor comes from a man aged 25-45 years who had recovered from COVID-19. The sequenced sample was PBMCs or T cells enriched from blood (not recorded which).

The CDR3 region is CASPKRVRSGANVLTF. The DNA of the CDR3 is TGTGCCAGCCCAAAGAGGGTTAGGTCTGGGGCCAACGTCCTGACTTTC. The rearrangement joins TRBV2 to TRBJ2-6; maybe TRBD2 (5 bases). Trimming stripped 8 bases from V and 1 base from J, with 15 bases between. The CDR3 covers 16 residues. Germline V gene sequence: CDR1 SNHLY, CDR2 FYNNEI.